This note documents a single T cell receptor beta chain sequence. This clonotype was recorded many times. Its antigen specificity is not known. Base qualities are not recorded, but no much larger clone differs from it by a single base. The TCR beta CDR3 regions were amplified from RNA transcripts. The TCR CDR3 was subjected to a first round of RT-PCR using the HTBI primer set and the Qiagen OneStep RT-PCR kit. The libraries were constructed in a second round of multiplex PCR and then size-selected and purified. Paired-end sequencing of the libraries was performed with 100 bp reads on an Illumina HiSeq2000. For the original study's pipeline: SOAPnuke was used to process the raw data, removing reads that contained adapters or uncalled bases, had a mean Phred below 15, or lacked an exact match to the constant primer or identifier. High-quality paired reads were merged with COPE v1.2.5, and unique nucleotide sequences were defined as clonotypes. MiTCR v1.1 was used to align the clonotypes against IMGT TRBV, TRBD and TRBJ reference segments. The analysis included only V-J combinations with a frequency above 0.0001, which together covered over 98% of the repertoires. A TCS score was defined as the ratio of F50 (clonal expansion) to E x V (chaos), with BLOSUM62-based TCRdist applied between CDR3 peptides within each V-J. Welch's t-statistics and random forest reduced roughly 530 V-J features to some 14, which were used in a naive Bayes classifier (R e1071). TCRdb ran its own pipeline on the public reads, namely fastp trimming at Q25 and MiXCR clone calling, and kept in-frame beta chains. Entries are consolidated by CDR3 protein sequence, retaining the most common genes and DNA. TCRdb's processing, not the study's, gives the V and J calls here. The sample has hundreds of thousands of distinct CDR3 sequences on record, approximately 44% of them singletons. The top ten constitute 8.2% of the sample.

Graves' hyperthyroidism was defined as stable when no progression to ophthalmopathy occurred over 18 months of follow-up. Hyperthyroidism patients were newly diagnosed, with disease duration under 2 months, and aged 18 to 65 years. Patients with uncontrolled infections, other autoimmune diseases, pregnancy or lactation were excluded. Diagnoses were based on clinical symptoms, serum thyroxine and TRAb, thyroid ultrasound and orbital computed tomography. Trizol reagent was used to extract total RNA, and RNA quality was then checked on an Agilent 2100 Bioanalyzer. This specimen belongs to a study of T cells in Graves' hyperthyroidism and ophthalmopathy (dated by TCRdb to about 2019). Regarding the research as a whole: To identify TCR V-J signatures that set the groups apart, the researchers used a discovery cohort of approximately 98 patients, made up of around 40 with Graves' ophthalmopathy and 57 with stable Graves' hyperthyroidism. Prospective prediction of ophthalmopathy was tested in an independent validation cohort of fewer than 20 hyperthyroidism patients and around 16 patients who later progressed to ophthalmopathy. The roughly 90 discovery patients were divided at random into training and test sets in a 7:3 ratio. Thyroid tissue and blood T-cell repertoires from six Graves' hyperthyroidism patients were also compared in the study. Following sampling, methimazole starting at 30 mg daily was given to hyperthyroidism patients, and high-dose intravenous methylprednisolone was given to ophthalmopathy patients. The paper describes TCR Vbeta CDR3 sequencing of fewer than 150 peripheral blood samples, made up of 43 ophthalmopathy patients, 70 to 80 hyperthyroidism patients and 17 progressor patients.

Here is what the overall study found, with its caveats: Most expanded thyroid clonotypes (frequency above 0.001) were also detected in blood, suggesting blood repertoires may reflect thyroid immune responses. During validation, the model predicted progression to ophthalmopathy a median of approximately 6 months ahead of onset, with around 65% sensitivity and under 85% specificity. No statistical method was used to fix the sample size in advance, and group allocation was not hidden from the investigators. In cross-validation, a model built on a 13 V-J signature told ophthalmopathy apart from stable hyperthyroidism with 85% to 90% sensitivity and 81% to 82% specificity, and in testing the same model reached 80%/75%.

The CDR3 covers 15 residues, taking in both the cysteine and the phenylalanine. Only the CDR3 DNA is retained, 45 bases long and in frame from the first base. The germline ends are 12 bases apart after V is trimmed by 3 bases and J by 4 bases. According to the germline V gene, CDR1 reads KGHDR and CDR2 reads SFDVKD. The rearranged segments are TRBV24-1 and TRBJ1-5, with no D gene named confidently. The source material was peripheral blood or thyroid tissue (not recorded which). This receptor was identified in a woman between 18 and 30 years old with Graves' hyperthyroidism. Donor details come from another sample of the same person, matched by shared clones. The DNA sequence is as follows: TGTGCCACCAGTGATCACTCTCGTCCGAATCAGCCCCAGCATTTT. It translates to CATSDHSRPNQPQHF.